This paragraph covers one T cell receptor beta chain sequence. Its matching antigen is unknown. These data belong to a study of cytomegalovirus exposure and HLA in healthy donors. CDR1 and CDR2 (germline): MNHEY, SVGAGI. The CDR3 is 14 residues long. Trimming removed 6 bases from V and 5 bases from J; junction bases left unmatched: 8. Study-level points and caveats: Sequence variants that were highly shared formed a cluster that was likely a sequencing artifact.

PCR primers comprised 60 Vbeta and 13 Jbeta primers. Assay: immunoSEQ multiplex PCR; the TCRdb copy retains only in-frame clones and omits some. The repertoire includes some 150,000 clones, 70% to 80% of them detected once, and 3.5% sits in the top ten. Input material: PBMCs. The chain is built from TRBV6-5 and TRBJ1-1; 8 bases match TRBD1. This clonotype originated in a human donor in good health. The DNA for the CDR3 is TGTGCCAGCAGCTACGGACAGGGCCGAACTGAAGCTTTCTTT. It translates to CASSYGQGRTEAFF.